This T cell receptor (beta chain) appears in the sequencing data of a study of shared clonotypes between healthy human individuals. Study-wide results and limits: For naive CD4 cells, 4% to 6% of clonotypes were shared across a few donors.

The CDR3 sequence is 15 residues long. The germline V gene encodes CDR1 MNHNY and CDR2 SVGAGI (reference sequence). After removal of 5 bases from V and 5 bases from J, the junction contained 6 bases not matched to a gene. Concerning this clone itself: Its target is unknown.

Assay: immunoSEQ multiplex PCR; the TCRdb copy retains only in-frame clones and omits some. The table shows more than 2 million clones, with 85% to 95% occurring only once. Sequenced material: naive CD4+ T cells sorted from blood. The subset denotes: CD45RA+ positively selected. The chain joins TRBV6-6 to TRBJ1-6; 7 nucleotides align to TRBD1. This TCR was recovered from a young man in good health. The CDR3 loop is CASSDGTVDNSPLHF. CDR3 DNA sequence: TGTGCCAGCAGTGACGGGACAGTCGATAATTCACCCCTCCACTTT.